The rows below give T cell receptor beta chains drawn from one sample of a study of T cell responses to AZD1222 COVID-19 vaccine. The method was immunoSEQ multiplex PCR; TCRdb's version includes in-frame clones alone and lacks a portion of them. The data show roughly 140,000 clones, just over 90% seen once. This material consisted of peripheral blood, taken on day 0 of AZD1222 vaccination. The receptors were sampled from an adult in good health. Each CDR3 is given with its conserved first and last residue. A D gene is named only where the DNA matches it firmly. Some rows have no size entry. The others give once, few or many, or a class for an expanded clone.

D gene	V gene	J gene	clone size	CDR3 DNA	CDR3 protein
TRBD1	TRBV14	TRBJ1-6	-	TGTGCCAGCAGCCAAAACAGGGGTGGGTCACCCCTCCACTTT	CASSQNRGGSPLHF
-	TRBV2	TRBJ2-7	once	TGTGCCAGCAGTGAAAGGTTCGGGACAAGGCTCCGGGACTGGATGTTC	CASSERFGTRLRDWMF
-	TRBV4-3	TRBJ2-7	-	TGCGCCAGCAGCCAAGTGGGCAAGGCCTACGAGCAGTACTTC	CASSQVGKAYEQYF
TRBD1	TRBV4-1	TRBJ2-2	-	TGCGCCAGCAGCGTACAGGGGGCAACCGGGGAGCTGTTTTTT	CASSVQGATGELFF
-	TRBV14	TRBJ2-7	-	TGTGCCAGCAGCCAAGATAGGGCCGGAGTAAGTGACGAGCAGTACTTC	CASSQDRAGVSDEQYF
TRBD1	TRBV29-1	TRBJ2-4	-	TGCAGCGTGCGGACAGGGGGCCGGCTGGACATTCAGTACTTC	CSVRTGGRLDIQYF
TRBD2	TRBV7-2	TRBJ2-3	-	TGTGCCAGCAGCCCCCGTAAGCGGGGGTACACAGATACGCAGTATTTT	CASSPRKRGYTDTQYF
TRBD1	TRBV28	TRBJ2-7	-	TGTGCTTCCGGGACAGGTCCCTACGAGCAGTACTTC	CASGTGPYEQYF
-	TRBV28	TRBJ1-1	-	TGTGGCGGGGGGCAGGACACTGAAGCTTTCTTT	CGGGQDTEAFF
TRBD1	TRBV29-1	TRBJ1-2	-	TGCAGCGTTGACCACAACAGGGGCGGAGGCTACACCTTC	CSVDHNRGGGYTF
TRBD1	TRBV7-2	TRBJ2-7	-	TGTGCCAGCAGCCAAGGGGACAGGGCGGACGAGCAGTACTTC	CASSQGDRADEQYF
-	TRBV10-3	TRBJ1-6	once	TGTGCCATCAGTGATGGGCAGGGGAATTCACCCCTCCACTTT	CAISDGQGNSPLHF
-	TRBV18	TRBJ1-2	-	TGTGCCAGCTCACCACCGAGGGGAGAGAGGAGATATGGCTACACCTTC	CASSPPRGERRYGYTF